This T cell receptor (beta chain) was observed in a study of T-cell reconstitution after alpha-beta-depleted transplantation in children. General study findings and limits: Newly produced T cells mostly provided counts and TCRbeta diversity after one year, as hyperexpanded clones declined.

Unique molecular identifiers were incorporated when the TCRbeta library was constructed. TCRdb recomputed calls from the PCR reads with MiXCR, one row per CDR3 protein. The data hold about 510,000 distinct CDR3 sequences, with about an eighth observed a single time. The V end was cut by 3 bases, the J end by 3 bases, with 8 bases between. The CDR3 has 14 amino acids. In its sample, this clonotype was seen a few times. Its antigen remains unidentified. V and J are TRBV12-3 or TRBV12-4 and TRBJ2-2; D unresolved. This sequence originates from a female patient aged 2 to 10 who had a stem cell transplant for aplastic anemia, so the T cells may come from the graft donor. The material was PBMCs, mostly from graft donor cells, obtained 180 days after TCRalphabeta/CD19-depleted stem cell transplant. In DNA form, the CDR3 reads TGTGCCAGCAGTTTGAAGTGGGACACCGGGGAGCTGTTTTTT. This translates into CASSLKWDTGELFF.